Listed here are 15 T cell receptor beta chains from one sample, sequenced in a study of CD4 and CD8 cells across lung adenocarcinoma regions (dated by TCRdb to the late 2010s). Library method: PCR. The listed sequencing device is HiSeq X Ten. In-frame beta chains were kept once TCRdb had trimmed the public reads at Q25 with fastp and called clones with MiXCR. Each CDR3 protein appears once, grouped with its most common genes and DNA. Within this sample are 5,000 to 8,000 distinct CDR3 sequences, with over 40% of them counted one time only. 19% of the sample rests with the top ten. The sequencing input was CD8+ T cells from the center of a lung tumor. Read against the paper, the sample's cell subset or site label means: tumor center region. The source is a female donor with lung adenocarcinoma. The CD4 and CD8 labels of this study may be unreliable.

By sample share, this clonotype is medium-sized. This chain joins TRBV6-5 and TRBJ1-6; TRBD1 agrees at 10 bases. The CDR3 totals 15 residues. J was trimmed by 8 bases and V by 0 bases; bases with no gene match: 1. CDR1 and CDR2 from the germline V gene are MNHEY and SVGAGI. The CDR3 coding sequence is TGTGCCAGCAGTTACTCTGGACAGGGGGATTCACCCCTCCACTTT. It yields the protein CASSYSGQGDSPLHF.

At least ten counts were recorded for this clonotype. The chain employs TRBV6-1 and TRBJ2-2, with TRBD2 identical over 9 bases. The length of the CDR3 is 15 residues. V lost 6 bases to trimming and J lost 3 bases; unmatched junction nucleotides: 5. The germline CDR1 and CDR2 sequences are MNHNS and SASEGT. CDR3 protein: CASSVLAGDTGELFF. The CDR3 DNA reads TGTGCCAGCAGCGTACTAGCGGGCGACACCGGGGAGCTGTTTTTT.

In its sample, this clonotype ranks as medium-sized (0.01 to 0.1%). This chain links TRBV12-3 or TRBV12-4 with TRBJ2-2, with a possible D match to TRBD2 (6 bases). This CDR3 is built from 15 residues. V dropped 3 bases and J dropped 5 bases, with 13 bases sitting between them. CDR3 coding DNA: TGTGCCAGCAGTTTGGAGCGGGTAGGAACCGGGGAGCTGTTTTTT. It is translated as CASSLERVGTGELFF.

This clonotype rates as large (0.1 to 1%). V is TRBV6-1 and J is TRBJ1-2; D not resolved. V lost 1 base to trimming and J lost 3 bases, with 15 bases between them. Germline values: CDR1 MNHNS, CDR2 SASEGT. CDR3 length equals 16 residues. As DNA, the CDR3 is TGTGCCAGCAGTGAAGGGAGCAGGATTTCCCACTATGGCTACACCTTC. Protein sequence: CASSEGSRISHYGYTF.

The chain carries TRBV7-2 and TRBJ2-3; maybe TRBD2 (6 bases). The J call is uncertain, as TRBJ2-7 better fits the DNA end. In germline, CDR1 is SGHTA, CDR2 FQGNSA. This CDR3 is built from 14 residues. Written as DNA, the CDR3 is TGTGCGGGGACCGGGGGAGGTAGCACAGATACGCAGTACTTC. This codes for CAGTGGGSTDTQYF.

About this clonotype: A junction end diverges from the germline sequence, so it may reflect a read error. The chain employs TRBV12-3 or TRBV12-4 and TRBJ2-3; D is possibly TRBD1 (6 bases). The CDR3 covers 15 residues. The CDR3 spells CASSPQQGPKDTQYF. The DNA for the CDR3 is TGTGCCAGCAGTCCCCAACAGGGCCCCAAGGATACGCAGTATTTC.

By share, this clonotype ranks as medium-sized. A single base separates this from a much larger clone, so it may be a read error. The rearrangement joins TRBV6-5 to TRBJ2-1; 13 bases match TRBD2. Germline lookup yields CDR1 MNHEY and CDR2 SVGAGI. The CDR3 extends over 15 amino acids. V dropped 4 bases and J dropped 13; count of bases not matched to a gene: 10. The CDR3 here is CASSSGTSGVETQFF. The CDR3 DNA follows: TGTGCCAGCAGTTCCGGGACTAGCGGGGTCGAGACCCAGTTCTTC.

The J gene is TRBJ2-1, the V gene TRBV11-2, with D possibly being TRBD1 (5 bases). The end of the DNA aligns better with TRBJ2-5, so the J call may be wrong. The CDR3 loop spans 16 amino acids. Germline CDR1 SGHAT, CDR2 FQNNGV. The CDR3 DNA reads as TGTGCCAGCAGCATAATACAGACAGAGTCAGGGGAGACCCAGTACTTC. Its translation: CASSIIQTESGETQYF.

Concerning this clonotype itself: The junction shows a germline mismatch at one end, possibly a read error. The chain recombines TRBV11-2 with TRBJ2-2; TRBD2 is a possible D gene (5 bases). Germline CDR1 and CDR2: SGHAT and FQNNGV. The CDR3 has 13 amino acids. The CDR3 DNA reads as TGTGCCGCACGGGCAGTGAGCACCGGGGAGCTGTATTTT. It codes for CAARAVSTGELYF.

Regarding this clonotype: A read error may account for a junction end that differs from germline. CDR3 loop: CASTVPQSSGNDTQYF. CDR3 in DNA: TGTGCCAGCACGGTTCCCCAGAGTAGCGGGAATGATACGCAGTATTTC. The gene calls are TRBV27 and TRBJ2-3, with 8 bases matching TRBD2. The CDR3 has 16 residues. Germline CDR1 is MNHEY and CDR2 is SMNVEV (reference sequence).

The rearrangement joins TRBV6-1 to TRBJ2-3; TRBD2 aligns across 9 bases. The germline V gene has CDR1 MNHNS and CDR2 SASEGT. This CDR3 spans 19 amino acids. V lost 1 base and J lost 2; bases outside the gene matches: 13. CDR3 sequence: CASSEVGGGGGGNTDTQYF. The CDR3 bases are TGTGCCAGCAGTGAAGTAGGGGGCGGGGGGGGGGGGAACACAGATACGCAGTATTTT.

This clonotype has only a few counts. The chain combines TRBV7-6 with TRBJ2-2; D possibly corresponds to TRBD1 (6 bases). There are 15 residues in the CDR3. V gave up 0 bases and J gave up 3 bases, with 8 bases separating them. Germline loops: CDR1 SGHVS, CDR2 FNYEAQ. This CDR3 reads CASSLAGAHTGELFF. CDR3 DNA sequence: TGTGCCAGCAGCTTAGCGGGGGCGCACACCGGGGAGCTGTTTTTT.

This clonotype is medium-sized. This chain links TRBV6-1 with TRBJ2-1, with 8 positions matching TRBD2. The V gene end was trimmed by 2 bases and the J gene end by 0 bases; junction bases not matched to a gene: 18. CDR1 MNHNS and CDR2 SASEGT come from the germline V gene. The CDR3 consists of 21 residues. CDR3 sequence (DNA): TGTGCCAGCAGTGAATTCGGTATGAGAAGCGGGGGCTTGAGCTCCTACAATGAGCAGTTCTTC. Translated: CASSEFGMRSGGLSSYNEQFF.

This clonotype is deemed large. The genes are TRBV11-1 and TRBJ2-1; 12 bases map to TRBD2. Per the germline V gene, CDR1 is SGHAT and CDR2 is FQDESV (reference sequence). CDR3 length: 16 residues. Trimming at V came to 3 bases and at J to 8 bases, leaving 8 bases not matched to a gene. This CDR3 is CASSLASGRGGYEQFF. The CDR3 DNA reads as TGTGCCAGCAGCTTGGCTAGCGGGAGGGGGGGGTATGAGCAGTTCTTC. Full variable domain (remainder filled in from reference TRBV11-1 and TRBJ2-1): EAEVAQSPRYKITEKSQAVAFWCDPISGHATLYWYRQILGQGPELLVQFQDESVVDDSQLPKDRFSAERLKGVDSTLKIQPAELGDSAMYLCASSLASGRGGYEQFFGPGTRLTVL.

This clonotype is categorized as medium-sized. The CDR3 reads CASSELQGASRQYF. For the CDR3, the DNA is TGTGCCAGCAGTGAACTGCAGGGGGCCTCGAGGCAGTACTTC. This sequence joins TRBV6-1 and TRBJ2-5; 8 bases are a match to TRBD1. The V and J ends lost 2 bases and 11 bases, in that order; junction bases with no gene match: 10. CDR3 size: 14 residues. The germline V gene has CDR1 MNHNS and CDR2 SASEGT.